Following are 13 T cell receptor beta chains from one sample sequenced in a study of OX40 agonist ivuxolimab in advanced cancers. Libraries were constructed by the immunoSEQ multiplex PCR assay. Drawn from immuneACCESS, this table holds only the in-frame rearrangements with V and J called that TCRdb kept. Clones are partly lost; checked studies trace under half to an unresolved V gene and leave the rest unexplained. Present in this sample are 75,000 to 90,000 clones, 70% to 90% of which were seen just once. 9% to 10% of the sample goes to the ten largest clones. This material consisted of CD4+ or CD8+ T cells sorted from blood, taken in a trial of the OX40 agonist ivuxolimab. Every receptor here comes from an adult with an advanced solid tumor such as melanoma, head and neck, liver or kidney cancer.

The DNA of the CDR3 is TGCGCCAGCAGAGTAGGGGCCGATTCCTACGAGCAGTACTTC. Its protein product is CASRVGADSYEQYF. This chain links TRBV5-1 with TRBJ2-7; a weak D match, TRBD1 (5 bases). Germline assignment: CDR1 SGHRS and CDR2 YFSETQ. The CDR3 has 14 amino acids. V gave up 5 bases and J gave up 1 base, with 13 bases separating them.

The chain joins TRBV6-5 to TRBJ1-4; unclear D gene. The V and J ends lost 6 bases and 4 bases respectively, with 3 bases between them. This CDR3 has 11 residues. Germline CDR1 MNHEY, CDR2 SVGAGI. The CDR3 sequence: CASSRNEKLFF. DNA for the CDR3: TGTGCCAGCAGCCGTAATGAAAAACTGTTTTTT.

The gene calls are TRBV2 and TRBJ2-3, with 9 bases identical to TRBD2. Trimming at V came to 6 bases and at J to 6 bases, leaving 13 bases not matched to a gene. Germline-derived CDR1 and CDR2 are SNHLY and FYNNEI. There are 16 residues in the CDR3. CDR3 sequence: CASRGWASGVSDTQYF. The CDR3 DNA sequence: TGTGCCAGCAGGGGATGGGCTAGCGGGGTTTCTGATACGCAGTATTTT. The full variable domain, rest sourced from reference TRBV2 and TRBJ2-3, is EPEVTQTPSHQVTQMGQEVILRCVPISNHLYFYWYRQILGQKVEFLVSFYNNEISEKSEIFDDQFSVERPDGSNFTLKIRSTKLEDSAMYFCASRGWASGVSDTQYFGPGTRLTVL.

This chain's CDR3 is CASSLSGTGADTQYF. The DNA for the CDR3 is TGTGCCAGCAGTTTAAGCGGGACAGGGGCAGATACGCAGTATTTT. V is TRBV28 and J is TRBJ2-3, with 10 nucleotides matching TRBD1. There are 15 residues in the CDR3. V shed 2 bases, J shed 4 bases, and the junction held 3 bases outside the gene matches. Germline values: CDR1 MDHEN, CDR2 SYDVKM.

CDR3 sequence: CASSMGREQPQHF. CDR3 nucleotide sequence: TGTGCCAGTAGTATGGGGAGGGAACAGCCCCAGCATTTT. The J gene is TRBJ1-5, the V gene TRBV19; D is unclear. The CDR3 has 13 amino acids. Trimming shortened V by 3 bases and J by 7 bases, and 10 bases separated the two germline ends. CDR1 and CDR2 (germline): LNHDA, SQIVND (reference sequence).

J is TRBJ1-2 and V is TRBV28; 7 bases fit TRBD1. V lost 4 bases, J lost 7 bases, and 12 bases stayed unmatched. Germline V gene sequence: CDR1 MDHEN, CDR2 SYDVKM. There are 15 residues in the CDR3. For the CDR3, the DNA is TGTGCCAGCAGTTCCCCTGGGACAGTCGGGGCTGGCTACACCTTC. Translated, it gives CASSSPGTVGAGYTF.

For the CDR3, the DNA is TGTGCCAGCAGCGCAGGACAGGGTGACAATGAGCAGTTCTTC. It yields the protein CASSAGQGDNEQFF. The chain uses TRBV9 and TRBJ2-1; 8 bases fit TRBD1. The CDR3 runs to 14 residues. Trimming cost V 3 bases and J 5 bases; bases outside gene matches: 4. The germline CDR1 and CDR2 sequences are SGDLS and YYNGEE.

The chain combines TRBV10-3 with TRBJ1-5; D uncertain. Germline V lookup: CDR1 ENHRY, CDR2 SYGVKD. With 4 bases removed from V and 3 bases from J, the gap between germline ends came to 10 bases. The CDR3 spans 14 residues. CDR3 bases: TGTGCCATCAGTGCCTCGGGCCCCAATCAGCCCCAGCATTTT. Translated: CAISASGPNQPQHF.

V is TRBV5-1 and J is TRBJ1-2; D is uncertain. The length of the CDR3 is 16 residues. Per germline, CDR1 SGHRS and CDR2 YFSETQ. V shed 2 bases and J shed 2 bases, with 16 bases lying between them. DNA of the CDR3: TGCGCCAGCAGCTTAAGTCCGGGTCCTAGGAACTATGGCTACACCTTC. This sequence encodes CASSLSPGPRNYGYTF.

This rearrangement joins TRBV28 to TRBJ2-2; 7 nucleotides match TRBD2. J was trimmed by 6 bases and V by 6 bases; bases with no gene match: 10. The CDR3 contains 15 residues. The V gene's germline CDR1 is MDHEN and CDR2 SYDVKM. CDR3: CASRDWRGRAGELFF. Here the CDR3 DNA reads TGTGCCAGCAGGGACTGGCGGGGGAGGGCCGGGGAGCTGTTTTTT.

V and J are TRBV19 and TRBJ1-3; D gene ambiguous. This CDR3 has 12 amino acids. The germline gives CDR1 LNHDA, CDR2 SQIVND (reference sequence). V was pared by 4 bases and J by 2 bases, with 3 bases between. The CDR3 loop reads CASSTTGNTIYF. CDR3 nucleotides: TGTGCCAGTAGTACAACTGGAAACACCATATATTTT.

The V call is TRBV9, the J call TRBJ2-7; TRBD2 might be the D (6 bases). The germline V gene has CDR1 SGDLS and CDR2 YYNGEE. The V and J ends lost 5 bases and 6 bases respectively, with 15 bases between them. The CDR3 length is 13 residues. The CDR3 reads CASSPNVGGEQYF. The CDR3 DNA sequence: TGTGCCAGCAGTCCAAACGTCGGGGGCGAGCAGTACTTC. Using reference TRBV9 and TRBJ2-7 for the parts outside the CDR3, the full variable domain is DSGVTQTPKHLITATGQRVTLRCSPRSGDLSVYWYQQSLDQGLQFLIQYYNGEERAKGNILERFSAQQFPDLHSELNLSSLELGDSALYFCASSPNVGGEQYFGPGTRLTVT.

This clone turned up a few times. The germline gene is not matched at one end of the junction; a read error may be the cause. The chain is built from TRBV18 and TRBJ2-7; possibly TRBD1 for D (5 bases). Germline CDR1 and CDR2: KGHSH and LQKENI. The CDR3 is 11 residues long. The CDR3: CASRQTGLAHF. The CDR3 nucleotides are TGTGCCAGCCGACAGACGGGTCTGGCGCACTTC.